This TCR beta chain was found in a study of cytomegalovirus exposure and HLA in healthy donors. The CDR3 length is 13 residues. CDR1 is GTSNPN and CDR2 is SVGIG in the germline V gene (reference sequence). V lost 3 bases to trimming and J lost 2 bases, with 11 bases between them. As for this clone: Its antigen is unknown.

Study results and caveats: From TCR beta sequences, most subjects' HLA-A and HLA-B alleles were reportedly predicted accurately. Investigators reported over 150 TCR beta chains as tied to cytomegalovirus.

The primer mix had 60 Vbeta and 13 Jbeta primers. Data came from immunoSEQ multiplex PCR; TCRdb stores just in-frame clones and leaves some out. This repertoire shows approximately 110,000 clones, 75% to 85% found once; its top ten account for 3% to 4.5%. The source of this sequence is a man aged 40-50 years in good health and CMV-seronegative. The rearrangement uses TRBV30 and TRBJ2-7; TRBD1 might be the D (6 bases). Sequenced sample: PBMCs. CDR3 coding DNA: TGTGCCTGGAGGCCGGGGACAACCTACGAGCAGTACTTC. Translating gives CAWRPGTTYEQYF.